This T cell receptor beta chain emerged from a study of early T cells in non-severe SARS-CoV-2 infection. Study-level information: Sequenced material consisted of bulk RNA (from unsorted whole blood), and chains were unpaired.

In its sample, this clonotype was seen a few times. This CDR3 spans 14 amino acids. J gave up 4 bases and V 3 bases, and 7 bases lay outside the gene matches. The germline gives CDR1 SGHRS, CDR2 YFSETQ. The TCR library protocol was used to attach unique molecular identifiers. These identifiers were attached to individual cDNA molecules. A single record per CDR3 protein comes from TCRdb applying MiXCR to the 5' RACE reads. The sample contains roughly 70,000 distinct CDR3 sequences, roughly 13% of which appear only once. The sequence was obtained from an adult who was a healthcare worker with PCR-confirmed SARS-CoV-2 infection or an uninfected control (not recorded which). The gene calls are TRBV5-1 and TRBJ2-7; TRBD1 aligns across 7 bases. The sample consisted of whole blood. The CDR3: CASSSRQGRYEQYF. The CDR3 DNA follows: TGCGCCAGCAGCTCCCGACAGGGACGTTACGAGCAGTACTTC.